The 4 T cell receptor beta chains presented below share a single source sample, sequenced in a study of T cell repertoires in cytomegalovirus infection. A single record per CDR3 protein comes from TCRdb applying MiXCR to the reads. The data show 600,000 to 800,000 distinct CDR3 sequences, with roughly a quarter seen just once and 7.5% to 9% held by the top ten. What was sequenced was CD8+ T cells from PBMCs. The receptors originated from a human donor in good health (CMV status not recorded). Some clones in this sample may be carry-over from other donors' samples.

The CDR3 loop is CASSNTGLGNQPQHF. As DNA, the CDR3 is TGTGCCAGCAGTAACACAGGGCTTGGCAATCAGCCCCAGCATTTT. The rearrangement joins TRBV6-2 or TRBV6-3 to TRBJ1-5; D is possibly TRBD1 (6 bases). The germline gives CDR1 MNHEY, CDR2 SVGEGT. The CDR3 is 15 residues long. V lost 5 bases and J 2 bases, leaving 13 bases between the germline ends.

This clonotype was detected many times. The chain combines TRBV7-6 with TRBJ1-4; TRBD1 might be the D (6 bases). Trimming stripped 0 bases from V and 8 bases from J, with 16 bases between. Germline CDR1 is SGHVS and CDR2 is FNYEAQ. The CDR3 is 16 residues long. The CDR3 reads CASSLAGGPLEEKLFF. In DNA form, the CDR3 reads TGTGCCAGCAGCTTAGCAGGGGGGCCGCTGGAGGAAAAACTGTTTTTT.

This clonotype was detected ten times or more. This chain links TRBV28 with TRBJ2-2, with D uncertain. Trimming left V 6 bases short and J 5 bases short, with 10 bases between. Germline V lookup: CDR1 MDHEN, CDR2 SYDVKM. The CDR3 length is 13 residues. CDR3 sequence reads: CASRPVMTGELFF. The DNA for the CDR3 is TGTGCCAGCAGACCCGTGATGACCGGGGAGCTGTTTTTT.

This chain links TRBV27 with TRBJ1-5; the D gene is possibly TRBD1 (6 bases). V gave up 6 bases and J gave up 1 base, with 10 bases separating them. Germline lookup yields CDR1 MNHEY and CDR2 SMNVEV (reference sequence). The length of the CDR3 is 14 residues. CDR3 nucleotides: TGTGCCAGCAGCATTAGGGGGAGCAATCAGCCCCAGCATTTT. This sequence encodes CASSIRGSNQPQHF.